These 4 T cell receptor beta chains were all obtained from the same sample, sequenced in a study of post-analysis software for immune sequencing data. Study-level results: Comparison of patients with controls showed five TRBV segments more frequent in patients, TRBV5-6, TRBV5-1 and TRBV20-1 among them.

Their target antigens are unknown. Incorporated into the TCR beta cDNA libraries were unique molecular identifiers, which served to reduce PCR and sequencing biases. TCRdb re-called the PCR reads through MiXCR, storing one row per CDR3 protein. Of hundreds of thousands of distinct CDR3 sequences detected, about 40% appear once; the ten largest clones hold around 4.8%. Material: blood. These receptors were collected from a girl between 5 and 17 years old with multiple sclerosis.

At least ten counts were recorded for this clonotype. The chain recombines TRBV15 with TRBJ2-1; 12 nucleotides align to TRBD2. Germline V gives CDR1 LNHNV, CDR2 YYDKDF (reference sequence). The trim removed 0 bases at V and 6 bases at J, leaving 9 bases unmatched. The CDR3 consists of 18 residues. DNA for the CDR3: TGTGCCACCAGCAGAGATCCCCCTGCTAGCGGGGGGGCCAATGAGCAGTTCTTC. Encoded protein: CATSRDPPASGGANEQFF.

The sample holds a few counts of this clonotype. A single base separates this from a much larger clone, so it may be a read error. The rearrangement links TRBV7-9 to TRBJ2-5; TRBD1 aligns across 9 bases. Germline V gene lookup returns CDR1 SEHNR and CDR2 FQNEAQ (reference sequence). Unmatched junction bases numbered 7, after V lost 11 bases and J lost 0 bases. This CDR3 comprises 14 residues. The CDR3 here is CARTGDRDQETQYF. The CDR3 DNA reads as TGTGCCCGCACGGGGGACAGGGACCAAGAGACCCAGTACTTC. Variable domain in full (rest from reference TRBV7-9 and TRBJ2-5): DTGVSQNPRHKITKRGQNVTFRCDPISEHNRLYWYRQTLGQGPEFLTYFQNEAQLEKSRLLSDRFSAERPKGSFSTLEIQRTEQGDSAMYLCARTGDRDQETQYFGPGTRLLVL.

In DNA form, the CDR3 reads TGTGCCAGCAGCCAGGGGGCCCACCAAGAGACCCAGTACTTC. Its protein is CASSQGAHQETQYF. The chain is built from TRBV3-1 and TRBJ2-5; TRBD1 might be the D (6 bases). The CDR3 totals 14 residues. With 3 bases removed from V and 0 bases from J, the gap between germline ends came to 8 bases. The germline V gene has CDR1 LGHDT and CDR2 YNNKEL (reference sequence).

A note on this clonotype: A read error is possible here, since a much larger clone lies one base away. DNA for the CDR3: TGCAGTGCTAGAGGCTCCAGGACTAGCGGGAGGAGGTACAATGGGCAGTTCTTC. Its protein product is CSARGSRTSGRRYNGQFF. V and J are TRBV20-1 and TRBJ2-1, with TRBD2 matching over 14 bases. Germline loops: CDR1 DFQATT, CDR2 SNEGSKA (reference sequence). This CDR3 has 18 amino acids.